In this sample, the clone carrying this TCR beta chain turned up once. What it binds is unknown. This sample was taken from a study of T cell responses to AZD1222 COVID-19 vaccine. Study findings and constraints: Dominant CD4 TCR responses targeted spike regions 160-218 and 743-854. Seropositive at baseline were only a handful of AZD1222 recipients. The study found Spike-specific TCR breadth and depth rose after two AZD1222 doses.

Trimming cost V 0 bases and J 0 bases, with 7 bases left between them. This CDR3 is 15 amino acids long. From germline, CDR1 is SGHRS and CDR2 YFSETQ. Assay used: immunoSEQ multiplex PCR; TCRdb lists only in-frame clones, some missing. The table has about 77,000 clones, more than 90% seen once. J is TRBJ1-5 and V is TRBV5-1; a possible D gene is TRBD1 (5 bases). The sample here was peripheral blood, taken 28 days after the second AZD1222 dose. The receptor was isolated from an adult who received the AZD1222 COVID-19 vaccine. In DNA form, the CDR3 reads TGCGCCAGCAGCTTGGGGGACTATAGCAATCAGCCCCAGCATTTT. It is translated as CASSLGDYSNQPQHF. The whole variable domain, remainder taken from reference TRBV5-1 and TRBJ1-5, is KAGVTQTPRYLIKTRGQQVTLSCSPISGHRSVSWYQQTPGQGLQFLFEYFSETQRNKGNFPGRFSGRQFSNSRSEMNVSTLELGDSALYLCASSLGDYSNQPQHFGDGTRLSIL.